This is a list of T cell receptor beta chains from one sample in a study of long-term antiretroviral therapy in people with HIV. Some clones are missing from TCRdb's copy, which holds only in-frame ones; the method was immunoSEQ multiplex PCR. The sample lists 20,000 to 25,000 clones, approximately 80% occurring once. The source material was unsorted PBMCs, sampled 1.9 years after starting antiretroviral therapy. These receptor sequences come from a woman aged 50 to 60 with HIV. Each CDR3 is given with its conserved first and last residue. A D gene is named only where the DNA matches it firmly. Only part of the rows carry a size: once, few, many, or a class if the clone is expanded.

D gene	clone size	J gene	V gene	CDR3 protein	CDR3 DNA
.	.	TRBJ2-5	TRBV4-3	CASSQGAGPGETQYF	TGCGCCAGCAGCCAAGGGGCAGGGCCGGGGGAGACCCAGTACTTC
.	.	TRBJ1-5	TRBV7-2	CASSLASANQPQHF	TGTGCCAGCAGCTTAGCGTCAGCTAATCAGCCCCAGCATTTT
.	.	TRBJ1-4	TRBV19	CASSNLQGGNEKLFF	TGTGCCAGTAGTAATTTACAGGGAGGGAATGAAAAACTGTTTTTT
.	.	TRBJ2-7	TRBV29-1	CSVEENSSYEQYF	TGCAGCGTTGAGGAAAACAGTTCCTACGAGCAGTACTTC
.	few	TRBJ2-7	TRBV18	CASSAISYEQYF	TGTGCCAGCTCAGCGATCTCCTACGAGCAGTACTTC
TRBD1	.	TRBJ1-1	TRBV5-1	CARNDRGNTEAFF	TGCGCCAGAAACGACAGGGGGAACACTGAAGCTTTCTTT
TRBD2	.	TRBJ2-7	TRBV7-7	CASSLTFSGAPGDEQYF	TGTGCCAGCAGCTTGACCTTTAGCGGGGCCCCGGGGGACGAGCAGTACTTC
TRBD2	.	TRBJ2-5	TRBV27	CASSLGAGGRKTQYF	TGTGCCAGCAGTTTGGGAGCGGGGGGGCGAAAGACCCAGTACTTC
.	.	TRBJ1-2	TRBV7-2	CASSFDRSNGYTF	TGTGCCAGCAGCTTTGACAGGAGCAATGGCTACACCTTC
TRBD1	.	TRBJ1-6	TRBV2	CASSQTGQSSPLHF	TGTGCCAGCTCCCAGACAGGGCAAAGCTCACCCCTCCACTTT
.	.	TRBJ2-1	TRBV29-1	CSVETGGGQFF	TGCAGCGTTGAGACGGGGGGCGGGCAGTTCTTC
.	.	TRBJ1-2	TRBV27	CASSQTTGTYGYTF	TGTGCCAGCAGCCAAACCACGGGGACGTATGGCTACACCTTC
TRBD1	.	TRBJ2-3	TRBV4-3	CASSTGTGARDTQYF	TGCGCCAGCAGCACCGGGACAGGGGCCCGGGATACGCAGTATTTT
.	.	TRBJ1-1	TRBV30	CAWRWGANTEAFF	TGTGCCTGGAGGTGGGGGGCTAACACTGAAGCTTTCTTT
.	few	TRBJ1-5	TRBV7-6	CASSSRIGQPQHF	TGTGCCAGCAGCTCCCGTATCGGGCAGCCCCAGCATTTT
.	.	TRBJ1-5	TRBV6-6	CASSWTDSNQPQHF	TGTGCCAGCAGTTGGACGGATAGCAATCAGCCCCAGCATTTT
TRBD2	.	TRBJ2-5	TRBV9	CASSQGTSGGAVRETQYF	TGTGCCAGCAGTCAAGGGACTAGCGGGGGGGCAGTGAGAGAGACCCAGTACTTC
TRBD1	.	TRBJ2-6	TRBV28	CASSIGRDRGFGANVLTF	TGTGCCAGCAGTATAGGGAGGGACAGGGGTTTTGGGGCCAACGTCCTGACTTTC
TRBD1	.	TRBJ2-5	TRBV7-2	CASSRFSDRGFGETQYF	TGTGCCAGCAGCCGCTTTTCGGACAGGGGGTTCGGAGAGACCCAGTACTTC
.	.	TRBJ2-7	TRBV4-3	CASSPRQDYEQYF	TGCGCCAGCAGCCCCCGGCAGGACTACGAGCAGTACTTC
.	.	TRBJ2-3	TRBV9	CASSVHIGGPRTDTQYF	TGTGCCAGCAGCGTCCACATAGGGGGGCCTCGAACAGATACGCAGTATTTT
.	.	TRBJ2-5	TRBV7-9	CASSRGSSAGRGETQYF	TGTGCCAGCAGCAGGGGGTCCTCGGCGGGGAGAGGAGAGACCCAGTACTTC
TRBD1	.	TRBJ2-7	TRBV5-6	CASSWDRGYLGEQYF	TGTGCCAGCAGCTGGGACAGGGGGTACTTGGGGGAGCAGTACTTC
TRBD1	.	TRBJ2-1	TRBV11-2	CASSYRDRGLEQFF	TGTGCCAGCAGCTACCGGGACAGGGGGCTTGAGCAGTTCTTC
.	.	TRBJ2-4	TRBV29-1	CSVSPGTAPKNIQYF	TGCAGCGTTTCCCCCGGGACGGCCCCCAAAAACATTCAGTACTTC
.	.	TRBJ2-2	TRBV7-9	CASSLAGDGGELFF	TGTGCCAGCAGCTTAGCCGGTGATGGCGGGGAGCTGTTTTTT
.	.	TRBJ1-2	TRBV7-2	CASSLLPGDYGYTF	TGTGCCAGCAGCTTATTACCAGGGGACTATGGCTACACCTTC
.	.	TRBJ1-6	TRBV5-1	CASSLPPTGSSYNSPLHF	TGCGCCAGCAGCCTACCACCTACAGGGAGCTCCTATAATTCACCCCTCCACTTT
.	.	TRBJ1-2	TRBV11-2	CASSLDRNYGYTF	TGTGCCAGCAGCTTAGATCGGAACTATGGCTACACCTTC
.	.	TRBJ2-5	TRBV11-2	CASSLAQIQETQYF	TGTGCCAGCAGCTTAGCCCAGATCCAAGAGACCCAGTACTTC
.	.	TRBJ1-3	TRBV6-1	CASSVPWSVGNTIYF	TGTGCCAGCAGTGTCCCATGGTCGGTGGGAAACACCATATATTTT